Listed below are T cell receptor beta chains from one sample, sequenced in a study of CD8 T cells in ankylosing spondylitis. TCRdb reanalysed the 5' RACE reads using MiXCR and keeps one entry per CDR3 protein. The data show roughly 700,000 distinct CDR3 sequences, 15% to 20% seen once. Sequencing was done on a sample of blood, either unsorted or a sorted T cell fraction (not recorded which). The receptor source for this set is a male donor with ankylosing spondylitis. The CDR3 runs from the conserved cysteine through the conserved F or W. Fields, in order: clone size, J gene, D gene, V gene, CDR3 protein, CDR3 DNA. The D gene is left open where the match is weak. Part of the rows lack a size; the others show once, few, many or a class for expanded clones.

NA	TRBJ2-7	NA	TRBV28	CASSLGARDSNF	TGTGCCAGCAGTTTGGGAGCCCGGGACTCCAACTTC
few	TRBJ1-2	NA	TRBV6-6	CASRDMIYGYTF	TGTGCCAGCAGGGACATGATTTATGGCTACACCTTC
NA	TRBJ2-7	NA	TRBV28	CASSFTSASYEQYF	TGTGCCAGCAGTTTTACCTCAGCTTCCTACGAGCAGTACTTC
NA	TRBJ2-1	TRBD1	TRBV12-3/TRBV12-4	CASSSPGTAYNEQFF	TGTGCCAGCAGTTCTCCCGGGACAGCCTACAATGAGCAGTTCTTC
few	TRBJ1-2	NA	TRBV18	CASSLDSRYTF	TGTGCCAGCTCTCTCGACAGTCGCTACACCTTC
few	TRBJ1-4	NA	TRBV27	CASRGSVATNEKLFF	TGTGCCAGCCGGGGGTCAGTTGCAACTAATGAAAAACTGTTTTTT
NA	TRBJ2-1	NA	TRBV24-1	CATSAGEYNEQFF	TGTGCCACCAGTGCGGGAGAATACAATGAGCAGTTCTTC
NA	TRBJ1-3	NA	TRBV13	CASSPETSGNTIYF	TGTGCCAGCAGCCCCGAGACCTCTGGAAACACCATATATTTT
NA	TRBJ2-1	TRBD2	TRBV20-1	CSARLAGVSYNEQFF	TGCAGTGCCAGACTAGCGGGAGTATCCTACAATGAGCAGTTCTTC
NA	TRBJ2-4	NA	TRBV28	CASSSRGPRAKNIQYF	TGTGCCAGCAGTTCCCGGGGACCGCGGGCCAAAAACATTCAGTACTTC
few	TRBJ2-6	NA	TRBV6-2/TRBV6-3	CASRRGLSGANVLTF	TGTGCCAGCCGGAGGGGACTCTCTGGGGCCAACGTCCTGACTTTC
NA	TRBJ2-4	TRBD1	TRBV11-2	CASSLAGQGAKNIQYF	TGTGCCAGCAGCTTAGCCGGACAGGGGGCCAAAAACATTCAGTACTTC
NA	TRBJ2-1	NA	TRBV5-1	CASSLALDYNEQFF	TGCGCCAGCAGCTTGGCTCTAGATTACAATGAGCAGTTCTTC
few	TRBJ2-7	NA	TRBV20-1	CSAREGVSYEQYF	TGCAGTGCTAGAGAGGGGGTGTCCTACGAGCAGTACTTC
many	TRBJ1-1	NA	TRBV29-1	CSVEGGDRQWDTEAFF	TGCAGCGTTGAGGGTGGGGACCGCCAATGGGACACTGAAGCTTTCTTT
few	TRBJ2-6	TRBD1	TRBV2	CASSDLQGAGANVLTF	TGTGCCAGCAGTGACCTACAGGGGGCTGGGGCCAACGTCCTGACTTTC
NA	TRBJ2-3	NA	TRBV9	CASSPLMGPDTQYF	TGTGCCAGCAGCCCCCTGATGGGCCCAGATACGCAGTATTTT
once	TRBJ2-1	TRBD2	TRBV5-1	CASSALAGGPGEQFF	TGCGCCAGCAGCGCTCTAGCGGGAGGGCCAGGTGAGCAGTTCTTC
few	TRBJ1-2	NA	TRBV13	CASSNRRELYGYTF	TGTGCCAGCAGCAATAGACGGGAGCTCTATGGCTACACCTTC
many	TRBJ2-5	NA	TRBV5-1	CASSTQETQYF	TGTGCCAGCAGCACACAAGAGACCCAGTACTTC
NA	TRBJ1-1	NA	TRBV29-1	CSVEGGENTEAFF	TGCAGCGTTGAAGGAGGGGAAAACACTGAAGCTTTCTTT
few	TRBJ1-1	NA	TRBV20-1	CSARDRGGRRRNTEAFF	TGCAGTGCTAGAGATAGGGGTGGCAGGAGGAGGAACACTGAAGCTTTCTTT
few	TRBJ1-2	NA	TRBV12-3/TRBV12-4	CASSFQGLGGGYTF	TGTGCCAGCAGTTTTCAGGGGCTCGGTGGTGGCTACACCTTC
many	TRBJ1-5	NA	TRBV2	CASSERSVRGNQPQHF	TGTGCCAGCAGTGAGAGATCGGTCCGAGGCAATCAGCCCCAGCATTTT
NA	TRBJ2-2	TRBD1	TRBV5-1	CASRGQGSNTGELFF	TGCGCCAGCAGGGGACAGGGCTCGAACACCGGGGAGCTGTTTTTT
few	TRBJ1-2	NA	TRBV11-3	CASSEYREGYTF	TGTGCCAGCAGCGAATACAGGGAAGGCTACACCTTC
few	TRBJ1-1	TRBD1	TRBV18	CASSPTLGQGQRTEAFF	TGTGCCAGCTCACCAACGCTGGGACAGGGGCAGAGAACTGAAGCTTTCTTT
few	TRBJ2-7	TRBD2	TRBV7-9	CASSLSGTSEQYF	TGTGCCAGCAGCTTGTCCGGGACTAGCGAGCAGTACTTC
NA	TRBJ2-6	TRBD1	TRBV5-1	CASSLDWDSLSGANVLTF	TGCGCCAGCAGCTTGGATTGGGACAGCCTCTCTGGGGCCAACGTCCTGACTTTC
few	TRBJ1-4	TRBD1	TRBV7-2	CASSLVRGTVGEKLFF	TGTGCCAGCAGCTTAGTGCGAGGGACAGTAGGTGAAAAACTGTTTTTT
few	TRBJ2-1	TRBD2	TRBV28	CASSLRTSGASGGQFF	TGTGCCAGCAGTTTAAGGACTAGCGGGGCGTCGGGGGGGCAGTTCTTC
few	TRBJ2-2	TRBD1	TRBV5-1	CASSLDRGRVSGELFF	TGCGCCAGCAGCCTTGACAGGGGGCGAGTATCCGGGGAGCTGTTTTTT
few	TRBJ1-5	NA	TRBV30	CAWSAGPNQPQHF	TGTGCCTGGAGTGCGGGGCCGAATCAGCCCCAGCATTTT
few	TRBJ2-7	TRBD2	TRBV12-3/TRBV12-4	CANPLGTSVEQYF	TGTGCCAACCCTCTCGGGACTAGTGTCGAGCAGTACTTC
NA	TRBJ1-4	NA	TRBV11-2	CASSLRGAYRALGEKLFF	TGTGCCAGCAGCTTAAGGGGGGCCTACAGGGCCCTGGGGGAAAAACTGTTTTTT
NA	TRBJ2-1	NA	TRBV20-1	CSASSSGTYNEQFF	TGCAGTGCTAGTTCGTCGGGGACTTACAATGAGCAGTTCTTC
NA	TRBJ2-6	NA	TRBV7-3	CASSLFQGTLSGANVLTF	TGTGCCAGCAGCTTATTTCAGGGTACCCTCTCTGGGGCCAACGTCCTGACTTTC
NA	TRBJ1-2	NA	TRBV7-2	CASSLGDVANYGYTF	TGTGCCAGCAGCTTAGGGGACGTGGCGAACTATGGCTACACCTTC
NA	TRBJ2-5	NA	TRBV7-6	CASSLDSRETQYF	TGTGCCAGCAGCTTAGATTCGAGAGAGACCCAGTACTTC
NA	TRBJ2-7	TRBD2	TRBV5-1	CASSPFPRLAGGTYEQYF	TGCGCCAGCAGCCCGTTCCCTAGGCTAGCGGGGGGCACCTACGAGCAGTACTTC
NA	TRBJ2-5	TRBD1	TRBV5-1	CASLGTVGPQETQYF	TGCGCCAGCCTCGGGACAGTAGGTCCCCAAGAGACCCAGTACTTC
few	TRBJ1-1	NA	TRBV5-1	CASSLGRWNTEAFF	TGCGCCAGCAGCTTGGGCAGGTGGAACACTGAAGCTTTCTTT
NA	TRBJ2-3	NA	TRBV12-3/TRBV12-4	CTSSLILRGLQQGDTQYF	TGTACCAGCAGTTTGATATTAAGAGGGCTACAACAGGGAGATACGCAGTATTTT
NA	TRBJ1-2	TRBD1	TRBV29-1	CSVSGQGFGYTF	TGCAGCGTGTCAGGACAGGGGTTCGGCTACACCTTC
many	TRBJ2-3	NA	TRBV12-3/TRBV12-4	CASSLAPDTQYF	TGCGCCAGCAGCTTGGCCCCAGATACGCAGTATTTT
many	TRBJ2-1	TRBD2	TRBV7-9	CASSPTRGEFF	TGTGCCAGCAGCCCGACCCGGGGGGAGTTCTTC
NA	TRBJ1-5	NA	TRBV5-1	CASRPGTRDQPQHF	TGCGCCAGCAGGCCCGGGACTCGAGATCAGCCCCAGCATTTT
NA	TRBJ2-2	TRBD2	TRBV27	CASSPPLAGWTGELFF	TGTGCCAGCAGTCCGCCACTAGCGGGATGGACCGGGGAGCTGTTTTTT
few	TRBJ2-7	NA	TRBV12-3/TRBV12-4	CASSPVDRTSTYEQYF	TGTGCCAGCAGTCCTGTCGACAGGACATCAACCTACGAGCAGTACTTC
NA	TRBJ2-5	NA	TRBV6-2/TRBV6-3	CASSYPIGQTLGTQYF	TGTGCCAGCAGTTACCCGATAGGACAAACCCTCGGGACCCAGTACTTC
NA	TRBJ2-5	NA	TRBV20-1	CSEKRGETQYF	TGCAGTGAAAAAAGGGGGGAGACCCAGTACTTC
few	TRBJ2-2	TRBD1	TRBV5-1	CASSSSGTGEPNTGELFF	TGCGCCAGCAGCTCCTCCGGGACAGGGGAGCCGAACACCGGGGAGCTGTTTTTT
NA	TRBJ2-2	NA	TRBV5-6	CASSRSGTANTGELFF	TGTGCCAGCAGCCGGAGCGGGACAGCGAACACCGGGGAGCTGTTTTTT
NA	TRBJ2-1	NA	TRBV28	CASTSTGPYNEQFF	TGTGCCAGCACGTCAACCGGGCCCTACAATGAGCAGTTCTTC
once	TRBJ2-4	NA	TRBV3-1	CASSHGGPQYF	TGTGCCAGCAGCCACGGGGGACCACAGTACTTC
NA	TRBJ1-5	NA	TRBV6-5	CASSYPPGQDQPQHF	TGTGCCAGCAGTTACCCGCCGGGTCAGGATCAGCCCCAGCATTTT
NA	TRBJ2-7	TRBD2	TRBV4-1	CASSQEFEREGRHEQYF	TGCGCCAGCAGCCAAGAGTTCGAGCGGGAGGGCCGCCACGAGCAGTACTTC
few	TRBJ2-1	NA	TRBV7-9	CASSLNAGRPYNEQFF	TGTGCCAGCAGCTTAAATGCAGGGCGTCCCTACAATGAGCAGTTCTTC
NA	TRBJ1-1	NA	TRBV20-1	CCARVGILDIMNTEAFF	TGCTGTGCTAGAGTAGGGATCCTAGACATCATGAACACTGAAGCTTTCTTT